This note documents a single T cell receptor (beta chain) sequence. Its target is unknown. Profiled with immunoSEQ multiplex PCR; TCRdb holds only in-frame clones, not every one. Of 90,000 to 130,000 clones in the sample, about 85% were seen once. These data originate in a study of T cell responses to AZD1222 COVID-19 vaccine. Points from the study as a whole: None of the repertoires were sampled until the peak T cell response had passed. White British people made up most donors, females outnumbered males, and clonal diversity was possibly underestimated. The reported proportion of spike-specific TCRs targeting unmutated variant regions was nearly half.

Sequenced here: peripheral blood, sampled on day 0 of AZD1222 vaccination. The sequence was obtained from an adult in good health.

CDR3 in amino acids: CAWSGLAGEGEQFF. The CDR3, as DNA: TGTGCCTGGAGTGGACTAGCGGGAGAGGGCGAGCAGTTCTTC. The chain uses TRBV30 and TRBJ2-1; 12 bases fit TRBD2. Trimming at V came to 1 base and at J to 10 bases, leaving 5 bases not matched to a gene. The CDR3 length is 14 residues. Germline loops: CDR1 GTSNPN, CDR2 SVGIG (reference sequence).